Listed below are T cell receptor beta chains from one sample, sequenced in a study of blood T cell repertoires in COVID-19. Generated by immunoSEQ multiplex PCR, the TCRdb table keeps only in-frame clones and is missing some. The sample lists 91,000 or so clones; 80% to 95% were seen once. Sample: peripheral blood. The receptors derive from a woman aged 50 to 60 in a cohort sampled during active COVID-19. Each CDR3 is given with its conserved first and last residue. D genes are given only for firm matches. Some rows mark clone size as missing; the rest say once, few, many or name a class of expanded clone.

TRBV5-1	NA	TRBD1	TRBJ2-1	CASSLGRTGTNEQFF	TGCGCCAGCAGCTTGGGGAGGACAGGGACAAATGAGCAGTTCTTC
TRBV19	NA	NA	TRBJ2-1	CASSSGLRFDNEQFF	TGTGCCAGTAGTTCGGGACTCCGTTTCGACAATGAGCAGTTCTTC
TRBV3-1/TRBV3-2	NA	TRBD1	TRBJ2-7	CASSLGQGNEQYF	TGTGCCAGCAGCCTGGGACAGGGAAACGAGCAGTACTTC
TRBV5-6	once	TRBD1	TRBJ1-2	CASSLGRQGANYGYTF	TGTGCCAGCAGCTTGGGACGACAGGGGGCTAACTATGGCTACACCTTC
TRBV6-6	NA	NA	TRBJ2-7	CASSYSLVGSSYEQYF	TGTGCCAGCAGTTACTCCCTAGTCGGGAGCTCCTACGAGCAGTACTTC
TRBV5-6	NA	TRBD2	TRBJ2-5	CASSPAPKWEGETQYF	TGTGCCAGCAGTCCAGCCCCCAAGTGGGAGGGGGAGACCCAGTACTTC
TRBV4-1	NA	NA	TRBJ2-7	CASSQGSAYEQYF	TGCGCCAGCAGCCAAGGCAGCGCCTACGAGCAGTACTTC
TRBV5-1	NA	NA	TRBJ1-5	CASSFSDRTNQPQHF	TGCGCCAGCAGCTTCTCCGACAGGACCAATCAGCCCCAGCATTTT
TRBV7-8	NA	TRBD1	TRBJ1-1	CASSLGTGNTEAFF	TGTGCCAGCAGCTTAGGGACAGGGAACACTGAAGCTTTCTTT
TRBV30	NA	NA	TRBJ2-6	CALTASSGANVLTF	TGTGCGCTGACAGCGAGCTCTGGGGCCAACGTCCTGACTTTC
TRBV6-6	NA	NA	TRBJ2-7	CASNQQGLFGEQYF	TGTGCCAGCAACCAGCAGGGGTTGTTTGGCGAGCAGTACTTC
TRBV19	NA	NA	TRBJ1-5	CASSYRVVNQPQHF	TGTGCCAGTAGTTACAGGGTGGTCAATCAGCCCCAGCATTTT
TRBV28	NA	TRBD1	TRBJ1-6	CASSFYRGGSYNSPLHF	TGTGCCAGCAGCTTTTACAGGGGAGGTTCCTATAATTCACCCCTCCACTTT
TRBV7-2	once	NA	TRBJ1-2	CASSYGTSYGYTF	TGTGCCAGCAGCTACGGGACAAGTTATGGCTACACCTTC
TRBV5-1	NA	NA	TRBJ2-2	CASSMGSTGELFF	TGCGCCAGCAGTATGGGGAGCACCGGGGAGCTGTTTTTT
TRBV10-3	NA	NA	TRBJ2-7	CAISESRTVSTGSEQYF	TGTGCCATCAGTGAGTCACGGACAGTTAGTACAGGGAGCGAGCAGTACTTC
TRBV6-5	NA	TRBD2	TRBJ2-7	CASSYSGGRGPYEQYF	TGTGCCAGCAGTTACTCGGGCGGGAGAGGGCCCTACGAGCAGTACTTC
TRBV28	NA	TRBD2	TRBJ2-5	CASSTTSGRWGETQYF	TGTGCCAGCAGTACGACTAGCGGGAGGTGGGGAGAGACCCAGTACTTC
TRBV6-5	NA	TRBD2	TRBJ2-7	CASLVGGGPYEQYF	TGTGCCAGTCTGGTTGGGGGGGGTCCGTACGAGCAGTACTTC
TRBV12-5	NA	NA	TRBJ2-7	CASTGFYEQYF	TGTGCAAGTACAGGGTTCTACGAGCAGTACTTC
TRBV2	NA	NA	TRBJ1-1	CASSEQGNTEAFF	TGTGCCAGCAGTGAACAGGGTAACACTGAAGCTTTCTTT
TRBV5-6	few	TRBD1	TRBJ1-6	CASSLSGTGNSPLHF	TGTGCCAGCAGCTTGTCCGGGACAGGGAATTCACCCCTCCACTTT
TRBV19	once	TRBD1	TRBJ1-2	CASSSGGVGYTF	TGTGCCAGTAGTTCAGGGGGCGTTGGCTACACCTTC
TRBV7-9	once	NA	TRBJ1-4	CASSLSHGGADEKLFF	TGTGCCAGCAGCTTATCCCACGGGGGGGCGGATGAAAAACTGTTTTTT
TRBV11-3	NA	NA	TRBJ2-5	CASSADQRSQYF	TGTGCCAGCAGCGCAGACCAGCGATCCCAGTACTTC
TRBV6-5	NA	TRBD1	TRBJ1-1	CASSYQWTGNTEAFF	TGTGCCAGCAGTTACCAGTGGACAGGGAACACTGAAGCTTTCTTT
TRBV18	NA	NA	TRBJ1-1	CASSPPVGRGVGTEAFF	TGTGCCAGCTCACCACCGGTTGGCAGGGGTGTTGGCACTGAAGCTTTCTTT
TRBV7-2	NA	TRBD1	TRBJ2-2	CASSLEGQGAGELFF	TGTGCCAGCAGCTTAGAGGGACAGGGTGCCGGGGAGCTGTTTTTT
TRBV6-5	NA	TRBD1	TRBJ1-1	CASSAGQGNTEAFF	TGTGCCAGCAGCGCCGGACAGGGGAACACTGAAGCTTTCTTT
TRBV6-5	NA	NA	TRBJ1-4	CASSQRGTGGEKLFF	TGTGCCAGCAGCCAGAGGGGGACGGGAGGTGAAAAACTGTTTTTT
TRBV6-6	NA	TRBD1	TRBJ2-3	CASSRQGLSTDTQYF	TGTGCCAGCAGTCGACAGGGTCTTAGCACAGATACGCAGTATTTT
TRBV5-1	NA	TRBD2	TRBJ2-2	CASSLGTSGRRVSGELFF	TGCGCCAGCAGCTTGGGGACTAGCGGGAGAAGAGTGTCCGGGGAGCTGTTTTTT
TRBV6-5	NA	NA	TRBJ2-6	CASSAGSSGANVLTF	TGTGCCAGCAGCGCAGGTAGCTCTGGGGCCAACGTCCTGACTTTC
TRBV11-2	NA	NA	TRBJ2-1	CASSLGVRRQGEQFF	TGTGCCAGCAGCTTAGGTGTCAGGCGCCAAGGTGAGCAGTTCTTC
TRBV6-5	NA	TRBD1	TRBJ1-2	CASRPGTENYGYTF	TGTGCCAGCAGACCCGGGACAGAGAACTATGGCTACACCTTC
TRBV2	NA	TRBD2	TRBJ2-7	CASRDGGGGYEQYF	TGTGCCAGCAGGGATGGGGGGGGTGGCTACGAGCAGTACTTC
TRBV5-4	NA	TRBD1	TRBJ2-5	CASSFDRGSETQYF	TGTGCCAGCAGCTTCGACAGGGGGTCGGAGACCCAGTACTTC
TRBV7-9	NA	NA	TRBJ2-7	CASSLISFGEQYF	TGTGCCAGCAGCTTAATCAGTTTCGGGGAGCAGTACTTC
TRBV11-3	NA	TRBD1	TRBJ2-5	CASSSSTGTGSNQYF	TGTGCCAGCAGCTCGTCCACCGGGACAGGGAGTAACCAGTACTTC
TRBV19	NA	NA	TRBJ2-3	CASSMTGERGQDTQYF	TGTGCCAGTAGCATGACCGGTGAACGGGGTCAAGATACGCAGTATTTT
TRBV7-9	once	NA	TRBJ1-5	CASSLGGDNQPQHF	TGTGCCAGCAGCTTGGGGGGTGACAATCAGCCCCAGCATTTT
TRBV5-4	NA	NA	TRBJ1-3	CASSLDGSGNTIYF	TGTGCCAGCAGCTTGGACGGTTCTGGAAACACCATATATTTT
TRBV11-2	once	NA	TRBJ1-3	CASSLTDGNTIYF	TGTGCCAGCAGCTTAACAGATGGAAACACCATATATTTT
TRBV18	NA	NA	TRBJ1-4	CASSPSEKLFF	TGTGCCAGCTCACCAAGCGAAAAACTGTTTTTT
TRBV4-1	NA	NA	TRBJ2-1	CASSQQAVAFNEQFF	TGCGCCAGCAGCCAGCAAGCGGTGGCATTTAATGAGCAGTTCTTC
TRBV7-9	NA	TRBD1	TRBJ1-1	CASSWQGVVAFF	TGTGCCAGCAGCTGGCAGGGGGTGGTAGCTTTCTTT
TRBV5-4	once	NA	TRBJ2-6	CASSFGVRANVLTF	TGTGCCAGCAGCTTTGGAGTAAGGGCCAACGTCCTGACTTTC
TRBV2	NA	TRBD1	TRBJ1-2	CASSDQGGFYGYTF	TGTGCCAGCAGTGATCAGGGGGGATTCTATGGCTACACCTTC
TRBV14	once	TRBD1	TRBJ2-7	CASSIGGRVVHEQYF	TGTGCCAGCAGCATAGGGGGCAGGGTCGTACACGAGCAGTACTTC